Below are 8 T cell receptor beta chains sequenced from a single sample in a study of blood T cells in healthy people across ages. The use of a sample-barcoded 5' primer and a J-beta primer mix characterized a second PCR of roughly 6 to 11 cycles. TCRdb fed the 5' RACE reads into MiXCR, producing one record per CDR3 protein. The sample holds some 900,000 distinct CDR3 sequences, 29% seen once. Sequenced material: blood. These receptors originate from a woman at least 80 years old in good health.

This clonotype turned up a few times. One junction end disagrees with the germline gene, perhaps due to a read error. The chain uses TRBV10-3 and TRBJ1-1; tentative D call: TRBD1 (6 bases). Germline V gives CDR1 ENHRY, CDR2 SYGVKD. This CDR3 contains 15 residues. CDR3 nucleotide sequence: TGTGCCATCGGTGATCCCGGGACACCTAACACTGAAGCTTTCTTT. Its translation: CAIGDPGTPNTEAFF.

Regarding this clonotype: Compared with germline, one end of the junction differs, possibly owing to a read error. The genes are TRBV15 and TRBJ1-1; the D gene is possibly TRBD1 (5 bases). CDR1 is LNHNV, CDR2 YYDKDF, per germline (reference sequence). The CDR3 extends over 14 amino acids. This chain's CDR3 is CTTSKGQMNTEAFF. The CDR3 DNA reads as TGTACCACCAGCAAGGGGCAGATGAACACTGAAGCTTTCTTT.

The chain recombines TRBV9 with TRBJ1-1, with D maybe TRBD1 (6 bases). The germline V gene encodes CDR1 SGDLS and CDR2 YYNGEE. V gave up 3 bases and J gave up 0 bases, with 12 bases separating them. This CDR3 has 15 residues. The CDR3 region has the DNA TGTGCCAGCAGCGCCCAACAGGGTCTGAACACTGAAGCTTTCTTT. Protein product: CASSAQQGLNTEAFF.

As to this clonotype: With a much larger clone just one base away, this may be a read error. The chain carries TRBV10-3 and TRBJ1-1; D might be TRBD1 (6 bases). The germline V gene encodes CDR1 ENHRY and CDR2 SYGVKD. The CDR3 spans 16 residues. Trimming shortened V by 8 bases and J by 9 bases, and 28 bases separated the two germline ends. CDR3 amino acids: CAIRKDSATREAKAFF. As DNA, the CDR3 is TGTGCCATCCGGAAGGACAGCGCCACTAGAGAGGCTAAAGCTTTCTTT.

The chain is built from TRBV6-5 and TRBJ2-3; 11 bases agree with TRBD2. The V segment lost 4 bases and the J segment 5 bases; nucleotides outside the gene matches: 8. Germline-derived CDR1 and CDR2 are MNHEY and SVGAGI. The CDR3 length is 16 residues. The CDR3 spells CASSSKLAGEVDTQYF. CDR3 nucleotide sequence: TGTGCCAGCAGTTCGAAACTAGCGGGAGAAGTAGATACGCAGTATTTT.

This clonotype has a count of ten or more. The chain carries TRBV4-1 and TRBJ2-2; D ambiguous. Trimming cost V 2 bases and J 0 bases, with 4 bases left between them. Germline V CDR1 and CDR2: MGHRA, YSYEKL. The CDR3 loop spans 14 amino acids. CDR3: CASSQMANTGELFF. DNA of the CDR3: TGCGCCAGCAGCCAAATGGCGAACACCGGGGAGCTGTTTTTT.

The J gene is TRBJ1-6, the V gene TRBV18, with unresolved D. The CDR3 length is 14 residues. In germline, CDR1 is KGHSH, CDR2 LQKENI. Trimming shortened V by 6 bases and J by 9 bases, and 15 bases separated the two germline ends. As DNA, the CDR3 is TGTGCCAGCTCCCTGGATAGGATCGGTTCACCCCTCCACTTT. It specifies CASSLDRIGSPLHF.

This clonotype occurred a few times. In nucleotides, the CDR3 is TGCAGTGCTGGGGGGGTATCCGAAAAACTGTTTTTT. It translates to CSAGGVSEKLFF. The chain carries TRBV20-1 and TRBJ1-4, with TRBD1 as a possible D gene (5 bases). The CDR3 is made up of 12 amino acids. Germline CDR1 and CDR2: DFQATT and SNEGSKA (reference sequence). Between the trimmed V and J ends, which lost 5 bases and 8 bases, there was a span of 12 bases.